Presented here are 22 T cell receptor beta chains from one specimen sequenced in a study of identical twins. TCRdb fed the 5' RACE reads into MiXCR, producing one record per CDR3 protein. The table records 1,800,000 or so distinct CDR3 sequences, around 33% of them present only once. Sequencing was performed on cord blood. Every receptor here comes from a newborn girl in good health.

The chain is built from TRBV20-1 and TRBJ2-5; 15 bases align to TRBD2. Trimming at V came to 3 bases and at J to 4 bases, leaving 6 bases not matched to a gene. Germline V CDR1 and CDR2: DFQATT, SNEGSKA (reference sequence). The CDR3 totals 16 residues. The CDR3 DNA reads as TGCAGTGCTAGTCGACAGGGACTAGCGGGAGGAGAGACCCAGTACTTC. As protein: CSASRQGLAGGETQYF.

The chain carries TRBV10-3 and TRBJ2-7; the match to TRBD1 covers 9 bases. This CDR3 spans 15 amino acids. From germline, CDR1 is ENHRY and CDR2 SYGVKD. The ends lost 8 bases at V and 3 bases at J; junction bases unmatched: 11. CDR3 region: CAIREGQGKDYEQYF. Written as DNA, the CDR3 is TGTGCCATCCGAGAGGGACAGGGAAAAGACTACGAGCAGTACTTC.

The V call is TRBV20-1, the J call TRBJ2-5; possible D gene TRBD1, 6 bases. From germline, CDR1 is DFQATT and CDR2 SNEGSKA (reference sequence). This CDR3 has 15 residues. V lost 5 bases and J lost 1, with 17 bases in between. CDR3 DNA: TGCAGTGCTCAGGGGTCCGGGGCAAGCCAAGAGACCCAGTACTTC. Its translation is CSAQGSGASQETQYF.

J is TRBJ1-4 and V is TRBV4-2; 8 positions match TRBD1. Trimming cost V 3 bases and J 4 bases; bases outside gene matches: 7. Germline V CDR1 and CDR2: LGHNA, YNFKEQ. The CDR3 extends over 16 amino acids. In nucleotides, the CDR3 is TGTGCCAGCAGCCAGTTTCAGGGGGCCGGTAATGAAAAACTGTTTTTT. Amino acids: CASSQFQGAGNEKLFF.

The V gene is TRBV12-3 or TRBV12-4, the J gene TRBJ1-2, with D possibly matching TRBD1 (6 bases). The V end lost 3 bases, the J end lost 4 bases, and 15 bases lay between the germline ends. This CDR3 has 15 amino acids. In DNA, the CDR3 is TGTGCCAGCAGTTTTGGCAGGGGCATGTTCTATGGCTACACCTTC. Its translation is CASSFGRGMFYGYTF.

V and J are TRBV28 and TRBJ1-5, with D unresolved. The V end was cut by 3 bases, the J end by 7 bases, with 34 bases between. Germline CDR1 is MDHEN and CDR2 is SYDVKM. This CDR3 is built from 21 residues. Here the CDR3 reads CASSFVRPPTKPRINPQPQHF. The CDR3 region has the DNA TGTGCCAGCAGTTTTGTCCGACCCCCTACAAAGCCCCGGATAAACCCACAGCCCCAGCATTTT.

The chain carries TRBV20-1 and TRBJ1-2; D possibly corresponds to TRBD1 (5 bases). Germline V CDR1 and CDR2: DFQATT, SNEGSKA (reference sequence). V lost 4 bases to trimming and J lost 6 bases, with 15 bases between them. The CDR3 runs 13 residues. The DNA of the CDR3 is TGCAGTGCTACCGACGGGACCCCCGATGGCTACACCTTC. Its protein product is CSATDGTPDGYTF.

This clonotype was counted a few times. J is TRBJ2-5 and V is TRBV20-1; 7 bases are a match to TRBD1. J gave up 11 bases and V 6 bases, and 15 bases lay outside the gene matches. The CDR3 extends over 13 amino acids. Germline V CDR1 and CDR2: DFQATT, SNEGSKA (reference sequence). CDR3 amino acids: CSAPLEGGNEQYF. CDR3 coding DNA: TGCAGTGCCCCGTTAGAAGGGGGCAATGAGCAGTACTTC.

The genes are TRBV25-1 and TRBJ1-4; a possible D gene is TRBD1 (5 bases). V was cut by 6 bases and J by 5 bases, with 10 bases left in between. The CDR3 loop spans 13 amino acids. CDR1 MGHDK and CDR2 SYGVNS come from the germline V gene. This CDR3 reads CASRGTWNEKLFF. CDR3 nucleotides: TGTGCCAGCAGGGGGACGTGGAATGAAAAACTGTTTTTT.

This clonotype was recorded a few times. The chain carries TRBV2 and TRBJ1-4, with D hard to call. Germline assignment: CDR1 SNHLY and CDR2 FYNNEI. The CDR3 length is 13 residues. V lost 5 bases and J lost 7, with 11 bases in between. This chain's CDR3 is CASSPQPGEKLFF. The CDR3 DNA is TGTGCCAGCAGTCCACAGCCGGGTGAAAAACTGTTTTTT.

The rearrangement joins TRBV2 to TRBJ2-6, with D hard to call. V shed 3 bases and J shed 0 bases, with 9 bases lying between them. CDR3 size: 16 residues. The V gene's germline CDR1 is SNHLY and CDR2 FYNNEI. The CDR3 nucleotides read TGTGCCAGCAGTGAGTTTCGTAGCTCTGGGGCCAACGTCCTGACTTTC. Its translation is CASSEFRSSGANVLTF.

On this clonotype: At one end the junction does not follow the germline gene, possibly because of a read error. V is TRBV5-1 and J is TRBJ2-1, with D tentatively TRBD2 (6 bases). This CDR3 comprises 14 residues. Germline V gene sequence: CDR1 SGHRS, CDR2 YFSETQ. DNA of the CDR3: TGCGCCAACAGCTTATACCGGGAGTACAATGAGCAGTTCTTC. Translated: CANSLYREYNEQFF.

J is TRBJ1-1 and V is TRBV20-1; 11 nucleotides agree with TRBD1. Per germline, CDR1 DFQATT and CDR2 SNEGSKA (reference sequence). CDR3 length: 15 amino acids. Trimming took 6 bases from V and 0 from J; bases not matched to a gene: 6. The CDR3 DNA is TGCAGTGCCCGGGACAGGGGGACGGTGAACACTGAAGCTTTCTTT. Protein product: CSARDRGTVNTEAFF.

CDR3 region: CSANRGLREPQHF. CDR3 bases: TGCAGTGCCAACAGGGGATTGAGGGAGCCCCAGCATTTT. The chain recombines TRBV20-1 with TRBJ1-5, with 7 bases aligning to TRBD1. This CDR3 has 13 residues. The trim removed 6 bases at V and 8 bases at J, leaving 10 bases unmatched. Germline V gene data show CDR1 as DFQATT and CDR2 as SNEGSKA (reference sequence).

CDR3 residues: CASSRIVGTDTQYF. The DNA of the CDR3 is TGCGCCAGCAGCCGCATAGTGGGCACAGATACGCAGTATTTT. The chain joins TRBV4-1 to TRBJ2-3; the D is unclear. Germline lookup yields CDR1 MGHRA and CDR2 YSYEKL. The CDR3 has 14 residues. V lost 4 bases and J lost 1, with 9 bases in between.

The sample holds a few counts of this clonotype. The V and J genes are TRBV12-3 or TRBV12-4 and TRBJ2-1, with 16 bases that match TRBD2. CDR3 size: 17 residues. V lost 6 bases and J lost 2; bases outside the gene matches: 4. CDR3 sequence (DNA): TGTGCCAGCAGACCCGGGACTAGCGGGGGGGCCTACAATGAGCAGTTCTTC. It yields the protein CASRPGTSGGAYNEQFF.

This clonotype was seen a few times. The chain couples TRBV10-3 to TRBJ2-7; D not certain. Germline V gives CDR1 ENHRY, CDR2 SYGVKD. V was clipped by 5 bases and J by 7 bases, with 27 bases between them. The CDR3 covers 17 residues. The CDR3 reads CAISLFPIPSNFNEQYF. DNA for the CDR3: TGTGCCATCAGTTTATTTCCGATTCCCTCAAACTTTAATGAGCAGTACTTC.

The gene calls are TRBV5-1 and TRBJ1-1; TRBD1 matches at 7 bases. The CDR3 runs 15 residues. Germline V gene data show CDR1 as SGHRS and CDR2 as YFSETQ. The V segment lost 4 bases and the J segment 6 bases; nucleotides outside the gene matches: 12. CDR3 DNA sequence: TGCGCCAGCAGCGGAGGACAGGCCGACAATCCTGAAGCTTTCTTT. Its protein product is CASSGGQADNPEAFF.

This clonotype has more than one count but fewer than ten. V is TRBV24-1 and J is TRBJ2-1, with a weak D call TRBD2 (5 bases). TRBJ2-7 matches the DNA end more closely, so the J call is doubtful. In germline, CDR1 is KGHDR, CDR2 SFDVKD. The CDR3 runs 14 residues. Written as DNA, the CDR3 is TGTGCCACCAGTGATAGCGGCTCCTACAATGAGCAGTACTTC. It translates to CATSDSGSYNEQYF.

The gene calls are TRBV20-1 and TRBJ2-2; a possible D gene is TRBD2 (5 bases). This CDR3 region has 16 residues. Trimming removed 3 bases at V and 2 bases at J, with 16 bases between. CDR1 is DFQATT and CDR2 is SNEGSKA in the germline V gene (reference sequence). CDR3 nucleotide sequence: TGCAGTGCTAGGGGCTTAGCGCGTCATAACACCGGGGAGCTGTTTTTT. Its protein is CSARGLARHNTGELFF.

The V call is TRBV6-1, the J call TRBJ1-4; no firm D call. CDR1 and CDR2 from the germline V gene are MNHNS and SASEGT. The CDR3 has 15 residues. Deletions cut 2 bases from V and 7 bases from J, with 14 bases between. CDR3 sequence: CASSEMAESVEKLFF. The CDR3 coding sequence is TGTGCCAGCAGTGAAATGGCAGAGAGTGTTGAAAAACTGTTTTTT.

This clonotype came up many times. This chain uses TRBV3-1 with TRBJ2-1; maybe TRBD2 (6 bases). The germline V gene has CDR1 LGHDT and CDR2 YNNKEL (reference sequence). The V end was cut by 1 base, the J end by 1 base, with 8 bases between. This CDR3 has 15 amino acids. This chain's CDR3 is CASSQASASYNEQFF. CDR3 nucleotides: TGTGCCAGCAGCCAAGCTAGCGCATCCTACAATGAGCAGTTCTTC.